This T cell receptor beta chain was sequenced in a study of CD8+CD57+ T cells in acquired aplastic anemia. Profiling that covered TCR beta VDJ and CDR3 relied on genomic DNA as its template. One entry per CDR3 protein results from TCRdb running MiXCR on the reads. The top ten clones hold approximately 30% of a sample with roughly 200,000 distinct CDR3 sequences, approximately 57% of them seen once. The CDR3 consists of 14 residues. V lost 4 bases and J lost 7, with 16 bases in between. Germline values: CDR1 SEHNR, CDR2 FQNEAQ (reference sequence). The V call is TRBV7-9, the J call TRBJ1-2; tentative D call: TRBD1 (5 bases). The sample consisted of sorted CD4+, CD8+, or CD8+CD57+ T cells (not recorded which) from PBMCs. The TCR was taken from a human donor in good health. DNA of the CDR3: TGTGCCAGCAGCTCAGGACCGGCGGGACGTGGCTACACCTTC. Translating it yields CASSSGPAGRGYTF.